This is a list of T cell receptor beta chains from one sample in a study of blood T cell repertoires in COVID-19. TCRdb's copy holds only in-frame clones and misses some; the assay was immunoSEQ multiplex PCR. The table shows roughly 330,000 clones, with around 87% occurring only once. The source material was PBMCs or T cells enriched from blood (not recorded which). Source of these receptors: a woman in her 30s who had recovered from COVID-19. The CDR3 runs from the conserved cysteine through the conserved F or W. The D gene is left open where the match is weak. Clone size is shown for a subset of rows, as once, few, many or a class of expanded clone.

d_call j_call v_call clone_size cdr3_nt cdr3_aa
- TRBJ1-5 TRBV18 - TGTGCCAGCTCACCACTGGGGGGGGAAAATCAGCCCCAGCATTTT CASSPLGGENQPQHF
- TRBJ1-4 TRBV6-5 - TGTGCCAGCGGGCCCTATAAGGCTAATGAAAAACTGTTTTTT CASGPYKANEKLFF
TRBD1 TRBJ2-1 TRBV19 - TGTGCCAGTTCTCCAACGGACAGGGTCTACAATGAGCAGTTCTTC CASSPTDRVYNEQFF
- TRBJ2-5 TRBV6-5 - TGTGCCAGCAGTTACTCCGGGCAGGGGCAAGAGACCCAGTACTTC CASSYSGQGQETQYF
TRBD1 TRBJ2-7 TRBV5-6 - TGTGCCAGCAGCTTGAGGGGGCTTGGGTTTCTGGAGCAGTACTTC CASSLRGLGFLEQYF
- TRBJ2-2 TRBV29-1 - TGCAGCGCAGGAGGGTCCGGGGAGCTGTTTTTT CSAGGSGELFF
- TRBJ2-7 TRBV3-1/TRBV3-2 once TGTGCCAGCAGCCACCGGGCCGGGGGTTACGAGCAGTACTTC CASSHRAGGYEQYF
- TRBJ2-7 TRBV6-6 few TGTGCCAGCAGTTTCTGGGGCAGATCCTACGAGCAGTACTTC CASSFWGRSYEQYF
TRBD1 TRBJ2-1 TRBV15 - TGTGCCACCAGCAGCCACAGGGGGCCCAGCTCCTACAATGAGCAGTTCTTC CATSSHRGPSSYNEQFF
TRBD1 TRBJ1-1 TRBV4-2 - TGTGCCAGCAGCCAAGAGGGGACAGACACTGAAGCTTTCTTT CASSQEGTDTEAFF
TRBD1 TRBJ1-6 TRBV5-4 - TGTGCCAGCAGCTCCCGGGCAGGGGGGTATTCACCCCTCCACTTT CASSSRAGGYSPLHF
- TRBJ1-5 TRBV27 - TGTGCCAGCAGTTTATTCGGGGAGTTGAGCAATCAGCCCCAGCATTTT CASSLFGELSNQPQHF
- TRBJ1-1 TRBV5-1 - TGCGCCAGCAGCTTGGCCCCGGGGACACGCGCTGAAGCTTTCTTT CASSLAPGTRAEAFF
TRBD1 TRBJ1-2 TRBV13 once TGTGCCAGCAGCACAAATCAGGGGGCTGTCTTTGGCTACACCTTC CASSTNQGAVFGYTF
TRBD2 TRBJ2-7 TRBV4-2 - TGTGCCAGCAGCCGAAAGGGAGGGGTCGACCTTGCCTACGAGCAGTACTTC CASSRKGGVDLAYEQYF
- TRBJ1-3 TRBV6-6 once TGTGCCAGCAGTCCCTCGACAGGCGACTACTCTGGAAACACCATATATTTT CASSPSTGDYSGNTIYF
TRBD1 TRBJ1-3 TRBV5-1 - TGCGCCAGCAGCCTTCCTGACAGGGCCTCTGGAAACACCATATATTTT CASSLPDRASGNTIYF
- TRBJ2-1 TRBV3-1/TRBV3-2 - TGTGCCAGCAGCCAAGTGAGAGGGATTGGCTTCGATGAGCAGTTCTTC CASSQVRGIGFDEQFF
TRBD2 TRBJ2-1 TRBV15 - TGTGCCACCAGCAGAGATCCCGGGGGGTTATACAATGAGCAGTTCTTC CATSRDPGGLYNEQFF
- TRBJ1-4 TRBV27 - TGTGCCAGCAGTTTCGGTCAAAGGAGGGAAAAACTGTTTTTT CASSFGQRREKLFF
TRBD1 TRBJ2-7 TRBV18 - TGTGCCAGCTCACTCCGTGCAAGGGGGCTCTCCGAGCAGTACTTC CASSLRARGLSEQYF
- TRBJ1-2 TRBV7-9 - TGTGCCAGCAGTCCAAACGGGGGAGCCAACTATGGCTACACCTTC CASSPNGGANYGYTF
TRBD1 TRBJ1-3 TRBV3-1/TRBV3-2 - TGTGCCAGCAGCCTCGGACAGGGAATGGCTGGAAACACCATATATTTT CASSLGQGMAGNTIYF
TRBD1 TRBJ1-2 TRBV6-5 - TGTGCCAGCGCACGCCAGTCCCGGGACAGGACTAGACACACCTTC CASARQSRDRTRHTF
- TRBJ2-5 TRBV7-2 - TGTGCCAGCAGCTTAGTCGGGGAGGTGGAGACCCAGTACTTC CASSLVGEVETQYF
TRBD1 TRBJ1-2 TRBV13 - TGTGCCAGCAGCTTTCAGGGGGTCTATGGCTACACCTTC CASSFQGVYGYTF
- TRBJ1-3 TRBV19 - TGTGCCAGTACAGGGGTCTCTGGAAACACCATATATTTT CASTGVSGNTIYF
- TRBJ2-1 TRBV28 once TGTGCCAGCAGTTTCAGTTACAATGAGCAGTTCTTC CASSFSYNEQFF
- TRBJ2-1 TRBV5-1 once TGCGCCAGCAGCTTGATGGTAGATATCAATGAGCAGTTCTTC CASSLMVDINEQFF
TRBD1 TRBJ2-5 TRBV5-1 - TGCGCCAGCAGCTTCGTGACAGGGAAAGAGACCCAGTACTTC CASSFVTGKETQYF
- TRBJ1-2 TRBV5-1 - TGCGCCAGCAGCTTGGCCCGAGGACAGATCAACTATGGCTACACCTTC CASSLARGQINYGYTF
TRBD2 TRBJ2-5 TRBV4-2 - TGTGCCAGCAGCCAAGAACCGGGACTAGGGACAGAGACCCAGTACTTC CASSQEPGLGTETQYF
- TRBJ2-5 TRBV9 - TGTGCCAGCAGCGTAAGGCCTAGCGAGACCCAGTACTTC CASSVRPSETQYF
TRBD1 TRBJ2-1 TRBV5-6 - TGTGCCAGCAGTCATCCGGGACAGGCGTTCTACAATGAGCAGTTCTTC CASSHPGQAFYNEQFF
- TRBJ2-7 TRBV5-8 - TGTGCCAGCAGCCTAACCTACGAGCAGTACTTC CASSLTYEQYF
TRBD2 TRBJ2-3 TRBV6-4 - TGTGCCAGCAGTGCTAGCGGGAGCACAGATACGCAGTATTTT CASSASGSTDTQYF
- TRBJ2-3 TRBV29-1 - TGCAGCGTTGGGGGGCTAGTGGGGGTAGATACGCAGTATTTT CSVGGLVGVDTQYF
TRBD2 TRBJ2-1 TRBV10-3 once TGTGCCATCAGTGAGTCGCTGGGCGGGGGGGACAATGAGCAGTTCTTC CAISESLGGGDNEQFF
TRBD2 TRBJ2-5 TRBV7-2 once TGTGCCAGCAGTAGAGGAGGTGCGGGGGGGCAAGAGACCCAGTACTTC CASSRGGAGGQETQYF
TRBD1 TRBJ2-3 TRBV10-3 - TGTGCCACCATAGACTCGGGCCGGACAGGGTGGACAGATACGCAGTATTTT CATIDSGRTGWTDTQYF
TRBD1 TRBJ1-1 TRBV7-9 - TGTGCCAGCAGCACAGAGGGACAGTTGCCTGAAGCTTTCTTT CASSTEGQLPEAFF
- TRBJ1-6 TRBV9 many TGTGCCAGCTCCCGGGGGGGGTCTAATTCACCCCTCCACTTT CASSRGGSNSPLHF
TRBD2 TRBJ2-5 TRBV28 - TGTGCCAGCAGTTCCCGTAGCGGGGGGCTGGAGACCCAGTACTTC CASSSRSGGLETQYF
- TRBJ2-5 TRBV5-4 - TGTGCCAGCAGCTTAAGAAACTTGTTCGAGACCCAGTACTTC CASSLRNLFETQYF
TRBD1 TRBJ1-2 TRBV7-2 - TGTGCCAGCAGTCCATACTTACCGGACAGGAAGGAAGGCTACACCTTC CASSPYLPDRKEGYTF
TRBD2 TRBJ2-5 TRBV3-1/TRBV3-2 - TGTGCCAGCAGCCAAAACAGACTAGCGGGGGGTCCACAAGAGACCCAGTACTTC CASSQNRLAGGPQETQYF
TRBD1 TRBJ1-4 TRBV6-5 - TGTGCCAGCAGTTACTGGGGGACAGTTAATGAAAAACTGTTTTTT CASSYWGTVNEKLFF
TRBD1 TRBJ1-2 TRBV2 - TGTGCCAGCAGGAAGGACAGGCCCTCTAACTATGGCTACACCTTC CASRKDRPSNYGYTF
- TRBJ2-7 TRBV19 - TGTGCCAGTAGCTACGGCCGGAGCTCCTACGAGCAGTACTTC CASSYGRSSYEQYF
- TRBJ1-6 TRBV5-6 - TGTGCCAGCAGCTTGGGGGGAAAGGGGGAAAGATCACCCCTCCACTTT CASSLGGKGERSPLHF